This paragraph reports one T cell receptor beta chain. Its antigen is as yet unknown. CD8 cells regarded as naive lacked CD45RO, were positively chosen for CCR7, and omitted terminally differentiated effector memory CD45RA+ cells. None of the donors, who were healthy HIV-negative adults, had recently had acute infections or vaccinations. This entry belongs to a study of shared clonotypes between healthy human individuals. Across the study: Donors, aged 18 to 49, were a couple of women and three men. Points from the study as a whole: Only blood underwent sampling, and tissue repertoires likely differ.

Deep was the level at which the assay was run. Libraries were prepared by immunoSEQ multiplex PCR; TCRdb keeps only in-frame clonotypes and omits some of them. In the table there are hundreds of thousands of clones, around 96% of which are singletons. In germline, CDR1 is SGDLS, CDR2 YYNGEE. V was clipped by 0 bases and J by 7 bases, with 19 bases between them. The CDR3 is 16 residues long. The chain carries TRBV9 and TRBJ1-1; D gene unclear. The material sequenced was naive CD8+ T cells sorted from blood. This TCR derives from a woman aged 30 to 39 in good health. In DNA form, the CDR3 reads TGTGCCAGCAGCGTAGCGCCGTCCGAAGGCGCAAGTGAAGCTTTCTTT. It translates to CASSVAPSEGASEAFF.